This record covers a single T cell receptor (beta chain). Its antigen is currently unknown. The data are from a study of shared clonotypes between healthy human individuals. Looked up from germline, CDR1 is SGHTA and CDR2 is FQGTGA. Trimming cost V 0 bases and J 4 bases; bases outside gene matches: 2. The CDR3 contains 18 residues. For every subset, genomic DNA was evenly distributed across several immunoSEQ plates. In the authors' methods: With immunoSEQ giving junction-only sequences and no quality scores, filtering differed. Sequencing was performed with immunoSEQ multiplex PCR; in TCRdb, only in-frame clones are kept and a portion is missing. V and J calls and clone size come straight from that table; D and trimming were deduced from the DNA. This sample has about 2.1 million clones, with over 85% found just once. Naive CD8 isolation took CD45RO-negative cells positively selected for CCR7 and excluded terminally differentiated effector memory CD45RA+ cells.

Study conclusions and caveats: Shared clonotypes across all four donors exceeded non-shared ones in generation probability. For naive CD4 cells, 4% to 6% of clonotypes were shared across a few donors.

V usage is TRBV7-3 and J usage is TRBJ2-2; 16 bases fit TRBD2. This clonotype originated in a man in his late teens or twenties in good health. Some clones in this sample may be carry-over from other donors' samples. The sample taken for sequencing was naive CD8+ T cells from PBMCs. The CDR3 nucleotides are TGTGCCAGCAGCTTAACTGGGACTAGCGGGAGGGCCACCGGGGAGCTGTTTTTT. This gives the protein CASSLTGTSGRATGELFF.